This T cell receptor (beta chain) was observed in a study of blood T cell repertoires in COVID-19. As for the study in general: Acute and convalescent COVID-19 specimens originated in the United States, Italy and Spain. From T cells, B-cell-depleted T cells, or PBMCs came the material, which was cDNA or gDNA.

The germline CDR1 and CDR2 sequences are SNHLY and FYNNEI. V trimming: 3 bases; J trimming: 4 bases; junction bases outside the gene matches: 6. There are 14 residues in the CDR3. Original processing methods: Reference gene primer amplification in the assay estimated nucleated cell counts. TCRdb's copy holds only in-frame clones and misses some; the assay was immunoSEQ multiplex PCR. V, J and clone size are those of that table, while D and trimming were read from the DNA. The data hold over 85,000 clones, with roughly nine tenths observed a single time. Input material: peripheral blood. This receptor was identified in a male donor with acute or convalescent COVID-19. The genes are TRBV2 and TRBJ2-7, with 7 bases that match TRBD1. Here the CDR3 DNA reads TGTGCCAGCAGTGAGACAGGGACCTCTTACGAGCAGTACTTC. This codes for CASSETGTSYEQYF.